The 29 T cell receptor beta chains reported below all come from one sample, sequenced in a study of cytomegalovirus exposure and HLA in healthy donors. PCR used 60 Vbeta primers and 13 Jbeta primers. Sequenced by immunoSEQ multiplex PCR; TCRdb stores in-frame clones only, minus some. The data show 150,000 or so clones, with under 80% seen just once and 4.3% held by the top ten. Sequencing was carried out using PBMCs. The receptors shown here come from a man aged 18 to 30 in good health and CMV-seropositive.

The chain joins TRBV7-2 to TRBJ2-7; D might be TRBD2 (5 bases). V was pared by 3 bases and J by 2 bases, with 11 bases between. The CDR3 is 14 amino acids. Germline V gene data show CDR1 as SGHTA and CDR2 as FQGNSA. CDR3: CASSLGEGPYEQYF. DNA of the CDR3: TGTGCCAGCAGCTTGGGAGAGGGCCCCTACGAGCAGTACTTC.

CDR3 protein: CASSMGGQLNTEAFF. The CDR3 DNA follows: TGCGCCAGCAGCATGGGGGGACAGTTGAACACTGAAGCTTTCTTT. The rearrangement uses TRBV5-1 and TRBJ1-1; TRBD1 matches 7 bases. CDR3 length: 15 amino acids. Trimming cost V 4 bases and J 0 bases; bases outside gene matches: 6. Germline lookup yields CDR1 SGHRS and CDR2 YFSETQ.

The CDR3 region is CASSFERGPNEQFF. As DNA, the CDR3 is TGTGCCAGCAGCTTTGAAAGGGGGCCCAATGAGCAGTTCTTC. V gene TRBV11-1 combines with J gene TRBJ2-1, with TRBD1 matching over 7 bases. Germline loops: CDR1 SGHAT, CDR2 FQDESV (reference sequence). Trimming cost V 3 bases and J 6 bases; bases outside gene matches: 5. The CDR3 totals 14 residues. Together with reference TRBV11-1 and TRBJ2-1, the CDR3 gives the full variable domain: EAEVAQSPRYKITEKSQAVAFWCDPISGHATLYWYRQILGQGPELLVQFQDESVVDDSQLPKDRFSAERLKGVDSTLKIQPAELGDSAMYLCASSFERGPNEQFFGPGTRLTVL.

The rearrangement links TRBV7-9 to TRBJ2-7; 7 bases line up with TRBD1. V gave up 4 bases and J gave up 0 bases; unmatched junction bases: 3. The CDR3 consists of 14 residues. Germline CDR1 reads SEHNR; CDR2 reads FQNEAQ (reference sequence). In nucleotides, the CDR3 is TGTGCCAGCAGCTCGACAGGGACCTCCTACGAGCAGTACTTC. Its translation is CASSSTGTSYEQYF.

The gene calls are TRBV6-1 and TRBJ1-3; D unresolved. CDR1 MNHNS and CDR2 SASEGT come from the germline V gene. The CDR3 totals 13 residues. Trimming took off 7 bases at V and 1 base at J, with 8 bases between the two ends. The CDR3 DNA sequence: TGTGCCAGCAAGGGAGTTTCTGGAAACACCATATATTTT. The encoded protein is CASKGVSGNTIYF.

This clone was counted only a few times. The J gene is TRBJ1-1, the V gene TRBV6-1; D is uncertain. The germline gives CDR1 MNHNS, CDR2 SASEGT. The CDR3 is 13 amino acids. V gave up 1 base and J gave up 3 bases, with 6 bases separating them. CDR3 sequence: CASSEVQDTEAFF. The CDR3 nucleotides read TGTGCCAGCAGTGAAGTCCAGGACACTGAAGCTTTCTTT.

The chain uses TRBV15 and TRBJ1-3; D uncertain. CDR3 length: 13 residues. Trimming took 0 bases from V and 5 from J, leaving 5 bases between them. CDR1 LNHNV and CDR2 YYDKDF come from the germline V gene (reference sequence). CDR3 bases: TGTGCCACCAGCAGAGATAAAAGAAACACCATATATTTT. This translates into CATSRDKRNTIYF.

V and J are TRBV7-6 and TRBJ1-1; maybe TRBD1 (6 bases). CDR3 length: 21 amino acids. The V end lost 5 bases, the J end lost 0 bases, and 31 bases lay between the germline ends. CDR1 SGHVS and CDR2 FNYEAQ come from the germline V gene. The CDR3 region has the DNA TGTGCCAGCAGCCACCATTTGGTAAAGGGGGATGGAGGAACGATGAACACTGAAGCTTTCTTT. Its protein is CASSHHLVKGDGGTMNTEAFF.

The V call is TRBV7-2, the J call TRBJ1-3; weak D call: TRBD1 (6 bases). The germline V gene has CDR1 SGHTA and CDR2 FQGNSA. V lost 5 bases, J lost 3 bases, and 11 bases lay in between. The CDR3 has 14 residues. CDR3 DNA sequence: TGTGCCAGCAGCCCGGAACAGGGTGGAAACACCATATATTTT. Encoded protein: CASSPEQGGNTIYF.

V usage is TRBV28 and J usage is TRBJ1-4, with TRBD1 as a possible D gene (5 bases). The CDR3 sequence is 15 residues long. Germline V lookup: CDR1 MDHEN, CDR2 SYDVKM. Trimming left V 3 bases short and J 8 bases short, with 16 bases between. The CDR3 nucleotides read TGTGCCAGCAGTTTGTCGGGCAGGGCGCGGGAAAAACTGTTTTTT. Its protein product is CASSLSGRAREKLFF.

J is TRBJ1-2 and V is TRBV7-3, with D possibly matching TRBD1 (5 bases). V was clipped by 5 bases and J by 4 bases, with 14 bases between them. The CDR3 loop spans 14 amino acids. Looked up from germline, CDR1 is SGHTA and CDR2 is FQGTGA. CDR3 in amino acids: CASSQFGGIYGYTF. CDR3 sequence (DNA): TGTGCCAGCAGCCAGTTCGGGGGAATCTATGGCTACACCTTC.

CDR3 nucleotide sequence: TGTGCCAGCAGGACAGGAAATGAAAAACTGTTTTTT. Encoded protein: CASRTGNEKLFF. V usage is TRBV6-5 and J usage is TRBJ1-4; TRBD1 might be the D (6 bases). The CDR3 totals 12 residues. CDR1 is MNHEY and CDR2 is SVGAGI in the germline V gene. Trimming took off 6 bases at V and 5 bases at J, with 7 bases between the two ends.

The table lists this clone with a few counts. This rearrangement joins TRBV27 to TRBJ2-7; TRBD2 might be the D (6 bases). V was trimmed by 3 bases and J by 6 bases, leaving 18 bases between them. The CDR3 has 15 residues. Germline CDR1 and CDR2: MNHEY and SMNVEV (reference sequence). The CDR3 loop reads CASSFSQGGFSEQYF. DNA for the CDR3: TGTGCCAGCAGTTTTAGTCAGGGAGGCTTCAGCGAGCAGTACTTC.

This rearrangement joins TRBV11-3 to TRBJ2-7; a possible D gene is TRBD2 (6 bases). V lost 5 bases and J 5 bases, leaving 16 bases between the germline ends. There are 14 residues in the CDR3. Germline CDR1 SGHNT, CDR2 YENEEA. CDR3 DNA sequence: TGTGCCAGCAGCGACATTGGGGGGAAAAACGAGCAGTACTTC. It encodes CASSDIGGKNEQYF.

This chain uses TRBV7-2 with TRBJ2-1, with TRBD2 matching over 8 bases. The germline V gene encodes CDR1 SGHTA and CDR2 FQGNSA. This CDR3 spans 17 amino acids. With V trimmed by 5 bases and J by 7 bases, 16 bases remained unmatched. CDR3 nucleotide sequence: TGTGCCAGCAGCGCACGTCCGCTAGCGGGTGACGGGAATGAGCAGTTCTTC. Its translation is CASSARPLAGDGNEQFF.

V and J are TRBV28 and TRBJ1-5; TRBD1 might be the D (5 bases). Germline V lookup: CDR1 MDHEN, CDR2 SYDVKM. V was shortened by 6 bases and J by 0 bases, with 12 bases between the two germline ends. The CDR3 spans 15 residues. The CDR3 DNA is TGTGCCAGCAGCCATGGGGGGTTTAGCAATCAGCCCCAGCATTTT. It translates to CASSHGGFSNQPQHF. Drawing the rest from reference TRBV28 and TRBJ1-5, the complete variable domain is DVKVTQSSRYLVKRTGEKVFLECVQDMDHENMFWYRQDPGLGLRLIYFSYDVKMKEKGDIPEGYSVSREKKERFSLILESASTNQTSMYLCASSHGGFSNQPQHFGDGTRLSIL.

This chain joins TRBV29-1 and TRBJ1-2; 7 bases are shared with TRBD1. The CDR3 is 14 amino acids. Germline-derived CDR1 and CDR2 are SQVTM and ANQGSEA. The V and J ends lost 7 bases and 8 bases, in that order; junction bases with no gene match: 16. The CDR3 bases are TGCAGCGCCACCAGACAGGGAACAAGACTGGGCTACACCTTC. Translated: CSATRQGTRLGYTF.

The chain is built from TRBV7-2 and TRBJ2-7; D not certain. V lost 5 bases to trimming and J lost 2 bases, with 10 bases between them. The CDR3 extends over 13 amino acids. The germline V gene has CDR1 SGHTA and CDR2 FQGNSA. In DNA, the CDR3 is TGTGCCAGCAGCAGCAGGTATACCTACGAGCAGTACTTC. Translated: CASSSRYTYEQYF.

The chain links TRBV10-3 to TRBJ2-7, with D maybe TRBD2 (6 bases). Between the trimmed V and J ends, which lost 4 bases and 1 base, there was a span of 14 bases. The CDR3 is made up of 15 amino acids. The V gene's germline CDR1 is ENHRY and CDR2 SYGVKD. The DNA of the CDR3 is TGTGCCATCAGTGGCCTAATGGGAGGATCCTACGAGCAGTACTTC. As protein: CAISGLMGGSYEQYF.

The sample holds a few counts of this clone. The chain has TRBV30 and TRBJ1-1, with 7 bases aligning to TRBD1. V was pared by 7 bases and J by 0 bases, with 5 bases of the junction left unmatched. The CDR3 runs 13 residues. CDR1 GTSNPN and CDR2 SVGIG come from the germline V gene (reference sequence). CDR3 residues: CASRQGMNTEAFF. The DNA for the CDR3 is TGTGCCTCCCGACAGGGCATGAACACTGAAGCTTTCTTT.

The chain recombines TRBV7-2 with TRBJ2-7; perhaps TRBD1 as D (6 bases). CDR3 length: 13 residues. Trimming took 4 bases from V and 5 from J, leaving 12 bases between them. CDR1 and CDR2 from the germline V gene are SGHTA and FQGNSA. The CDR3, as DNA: TGTGCCAGCAGCTCACAGGGTCCGAACGAGCAGTACTTC. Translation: CASSSQGPNEQYF.

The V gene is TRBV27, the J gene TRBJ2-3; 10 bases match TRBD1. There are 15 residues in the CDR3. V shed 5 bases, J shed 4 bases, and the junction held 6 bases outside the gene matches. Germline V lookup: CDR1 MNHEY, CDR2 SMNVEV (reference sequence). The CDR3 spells CASSDPGQGSDTQYF. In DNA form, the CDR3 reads TGTGCCAGCAGTGACCCGGGACAGGGGTCAGATACGCAGTATTTT.

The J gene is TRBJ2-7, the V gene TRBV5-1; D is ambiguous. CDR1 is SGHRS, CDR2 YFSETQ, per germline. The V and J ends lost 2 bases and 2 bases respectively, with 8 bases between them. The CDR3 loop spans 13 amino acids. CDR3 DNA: TGCGCCAGCAGCTTCGACTTAACCTACGAGCAGTACTTC. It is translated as CASSFDLTYEQYF.

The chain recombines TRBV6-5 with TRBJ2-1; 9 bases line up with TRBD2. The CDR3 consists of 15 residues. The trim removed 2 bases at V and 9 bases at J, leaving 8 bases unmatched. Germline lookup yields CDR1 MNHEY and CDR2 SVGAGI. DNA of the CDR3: TGTGCCAGCAGTTACGTAGCTAGCGGGGTCGGTGAGCAGTTCTTC. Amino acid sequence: CASSYVASGVGEQFF.

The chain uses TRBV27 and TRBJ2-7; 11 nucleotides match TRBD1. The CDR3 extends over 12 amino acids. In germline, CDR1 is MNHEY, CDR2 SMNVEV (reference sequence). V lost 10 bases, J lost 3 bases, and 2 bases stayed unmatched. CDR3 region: CATGTGGYEQYF. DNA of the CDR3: TGTGCCACCGGGACAGGGGGCTACGAGCAGTACTTC.

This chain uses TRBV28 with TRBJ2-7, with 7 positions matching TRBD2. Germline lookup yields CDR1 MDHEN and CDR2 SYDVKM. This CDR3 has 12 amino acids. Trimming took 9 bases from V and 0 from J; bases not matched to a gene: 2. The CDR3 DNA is TGTGCCAGTACGGGAGGCTCCTACGAGCAGTACTTC. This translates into CASTGGSYEQYF.

DNA of the CDR3: TGCGCCAGCAGCCAGATCGGGACAGGGTTGTCCGGGGAGCTGTTTTTT. It is translated as CASSQIGTGLSGELFF. The chain has TRBV4-1 and TRBJ2-2; 9 bases are shared with TRBD1. This CDR3 comprises 16 residues. The trim removed 3 bases at V and 6 bases at J, leaving 8 bases unmatched. Germline assignment: CDR1 MGHRA and CDR2 YSYEKL.

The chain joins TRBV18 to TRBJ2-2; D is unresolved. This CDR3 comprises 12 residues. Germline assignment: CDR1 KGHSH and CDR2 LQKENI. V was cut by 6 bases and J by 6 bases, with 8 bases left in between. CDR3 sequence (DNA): TGTGCCAGCTCCCTTTTCTCCGGGGAGCTGTTTTTT. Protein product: CASSLFSGELFF.

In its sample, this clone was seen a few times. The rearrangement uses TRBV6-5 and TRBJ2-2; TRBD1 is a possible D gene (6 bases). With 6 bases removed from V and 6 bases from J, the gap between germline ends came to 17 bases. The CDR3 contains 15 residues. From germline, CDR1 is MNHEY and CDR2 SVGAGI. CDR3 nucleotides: TGTGCCAGCAGGTCCGGGACACCAAGTCCCGGGGAGCTGTTTTTT. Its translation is CASRSGTPSPGELFF.